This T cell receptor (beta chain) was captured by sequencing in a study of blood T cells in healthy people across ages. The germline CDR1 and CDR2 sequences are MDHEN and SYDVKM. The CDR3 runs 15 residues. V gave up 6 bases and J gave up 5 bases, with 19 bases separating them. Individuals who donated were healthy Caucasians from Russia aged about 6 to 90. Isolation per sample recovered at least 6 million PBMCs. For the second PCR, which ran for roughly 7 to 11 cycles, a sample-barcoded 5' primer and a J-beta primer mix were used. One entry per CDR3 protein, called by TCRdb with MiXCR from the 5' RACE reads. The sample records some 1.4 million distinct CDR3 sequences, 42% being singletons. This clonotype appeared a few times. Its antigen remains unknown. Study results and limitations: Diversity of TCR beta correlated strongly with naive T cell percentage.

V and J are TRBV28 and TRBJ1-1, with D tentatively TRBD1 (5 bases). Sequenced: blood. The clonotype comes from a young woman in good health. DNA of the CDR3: TGTGCCAGCAGACAACCGGGGGATTTCAGGACTGAAGCTTTCTTT. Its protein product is CASRQPGDFRTEAFF. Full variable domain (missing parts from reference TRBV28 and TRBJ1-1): DVKVTQSSRYLVKRTGEKVFLECVQDMDHENMFWYRQDPGLGLRLIYFSYDVKMKEKGDIPEGYSVSREKKERFSLILESASTNQTSMYLCASRQPGDFRTEAFFGQGTRLTVV.